This entry lists 29 T cell receptor beta chains sequenced from one sample in a study of shared clonotypes between healthy human individuals. Repertoires were generated with immunoSEQ multiplex PCR, while TCRdb's copy carries only in-frame clones and drops some. This sample has around 2,000,000 clones, with about 95% found just once. As defined, naive CD8 cells were CD45RO-negative and positively selected for CCR7, with terminally differentiated effector memory CD45RA+ cells excluded. Sequenced material: naive CD8+ T cells sorted from blood. The receptors originated from a man aged 18 to 30 in good health.

V is TRBV5-1 and J is TRBJ2-1; 10 bases align to TRBD2. The CDR3 has 15 residues. The germline CDR1 and CDR2 sequences are SGHRS and YFSETQ. Losses at the gene ends were 3 bases for V and 0 bases for J; bases not matched to a gene: 0. CDR3 DNA sequence: TGCGCCAGCAGCTCTAGCGGGAGCTCCTACAATGAGCAGTTCTTC. It is translated as CASSSSGSSYNEQFF. The full variable domain, completed using reference TRBV5-1 and TRBJ2-1, is KAGVTQTPRYLIKTRGQQVTLSCSPISGHRSVSWYQQTPGQGLQFLFEYFSETQRNKGNFPGRFSGRQFSNSRSEMNVSTLELGDSALYLCASSSSGSSYNEQFFGPGTRLTVL.

The V call is TRBV7-2, the J call TRBJ2-7, with TRBD2 identical over 12 bases. Looked up from germline, CDR1 is SGHTA and CDR2 is FQGNSA. V dropped 3 bases and J dropped 1; count of bases not matched to a gene: 10. The CDR3 totals 18 residues. CDR3 protein: CASSLPGLAGSKSYEQYF. CDR3 bases: TGTGCCAGCAGCTTGCCGGGACTAGCGGGTTCCAAATCCTACGAGCAGTACTTC.

This chain links TRBV5-8 with TRBJ1-2; 8 nucleotides match TRBD1. The CDR3 has 14 residues. V was pared by 2 bases and J by 4 bases, with 4 bases of the junction left unmatched. Germline assignment: CDR1 SGHTS and CDR2 YDEGEE. DNA of the CDR3: TGTGCCAGCAGCTTCAGGGGGCGTGCCTATGGCTACACCTTC. Protein product: CASSFRGRAYGYTF.

Regarding this clone: Additional DNA sequences in this sample encode the identical CDR3. This rearrangement joins TRBV10-3 to TRBJ2-1; D possibly corresponds to TRBD1 (5 bases). V dropped 2 bases and J dropped 0 bases, with 8 bases sitting between them. Looked up from germline, CDR1 is ENHRY and CDR2 is SYGVKD. The CDR3 totals 15 residues. The CDR3 DNA reads as TGTGCCATCAGTGAGGGAGACAGCTCCTACAATGAGCAGTTCTTC. This translates into CAISEGDSSYNEQFF.

The chain links TRBV5-6 to TRBJ1-2, with D perhaps TRBD1 (6 bases). Germline values: CDR1 SGHDT, CDR2 YYEEEE. Between the trimmed V and J ends, which lost 2 bases and 3 bases, there was a span of 14 bases. CDR3 length: 15 residues. CDR3 DNA: TGTGCCAGCAGCTTAGGGGAGGGGACATACTATGGCTACACCTTC. This codes for CASSLGEGTYYGYTF. Together with reference TRBV5-6 and TRBJ1-2, the CDR3 gives the full variable domain: DAGVTQSPTHLIKTRGQQVTLRCSPKSGHDTVSWYQQALGQGPQFIFQYYEEEERQRGNFPDRFSGHQFPNYSSELNVNALLLGDSALYLCASSLGEGTYYGYTFGSGTRLTVV.

J is TRBJ1-5 and V is TRBV28; D uncertain. CDR1 is MDHEN and CDR2 is SYDVKM in the germline V gene. V was shortened by 3 bases and J by 5 bases, with 5 bases between the two germline ends. The CDR3 runs 12 residues. The CDR3 spells CASSLGYQPQHF. The CDR3 DNA is TGTGCCAGCAGTTTGGGTTATCAGCCCCAGCATTTT.

The chain links TRBV29-1 to TRBJ2-3; tentatively, D is TRBD2 (6 bases). The CDR3 runs 14 residues. V was cut by 3 bases and J by 0 bases, with 10 bases left in between. Germline V gene lookup returns CDR1 SQVTM and CDR2 ANQGSEA. The CDR3 here is CSVDDAGSTDTQYF. In DNA, the CDR3 is TGCAGCGTTGACGATGCGGGGAGCACAGATACGCAGTATTTT.

The chain is built from TRBV5-6 and TRBJ1-2; 8 nucleotides agree with TRBD1. The CDR3 is made up of 17 amino acids. Trimming removed 4 bases from V and 4 bases from J; junction bases left unmatched: 15. Germline values: CDR1 SGHDT, CDR2 YYEEEE. For the CDR3, the DNA is TGTGCCAGCAGCGATGGGGACAGGATCCTTCCGGGCTATGGCTACACCTTC. Its protein is CASSDGDRILPGYGYTF.

In this sample, this clone turned up once. The chain combines TRBV5-4 with TRBJ1-2; D remains ambiguous. CDR1 is SGHNT, CDR2 YYREEE, per germline (reference sequence). V lost 6 bases and J lost 6, with 15 bases in between. The CDR3 is made up of 13 amino acids. Here the CDR3 DNA reads TGTGCCAGCACCCCCTGGGCAGGTCATGGCTACACCTTC. Translating gives CASTPWAGHGYTF.

Turning to this clone: Other DNA sequences in this sample translate to the same CDR3. V and J are TRBV7-9 and TRBJ1-3, with D maybe TRBD1 (5 bases). The ends were cut back, 1 base at V and 4 bases at J, with 8 bases in the middle. The CDR3 totals 14 residues. In germline, CDR1 is SEHNR, CDR2 FQNEAQ (reference sequence). In DNA form, the CDR3 reads TGTGCCAGCAGCTTAGGGGGACTGGGAAACACCATATATTTT. This encodes CASSLGGLGNTIYF.

The CDR3 DNA reads TGCAGCGTCATTACCTACGAGCAGTACTTC. Translated: CSVITYEQYF. The chain is built from TRBV29-1 and TRBJ2-5; D not certain. The DNA end is a closer match to TRBJ2-7, so the J assignment may be wrong. Germline lookup yields CDR1 SQVTM and CDR2 ANQGSEA. CDR3 length: 10 residues.

This sequence joins TRBV7-2 and TRBJ2-1; no definite D call. The CDR3 is made up of 15 amino acids. Looked up from germline, CDR1 is SGHTA and CDR2 is FQGNSA. V lost 1 base and J lost 7, with 14 bases in between. Here the CDR3 DNA reads TGTGCCAGCAGCTTAGAGGATTGGGGTTCTAATGAGCAGTTCTTC. Protein sequence: CASSLEDWGSNEQFF.

The chain is built from TRBV27 and TRBJ2-3; 14 bases are shared with TRBD2. Unmatched junction bases numbered 4, after V lost 4 bases and J lost 1 base. Germline V gene sequence: CDR1 MNHEY, CDR2 SMNVEV (reference sequence). CDR3 length: 17 residues. The CDR3 spells CASSWGLAGVRTDTQYF. Written as DNA, the CDR3 is TGTGCCAGCAGTTGGGGACTAGCGGGAGTTCGCACAGATACGCAGTATTTT.

V is TRBV4-3 and J is TRBJ2-7, with unresolved D. V dropped 4 bases and J dropped 5 bases, with 12 bases sitting between them. CDR3 length: 13 residues. CDR1 is LGHNA, CDR2 YSLEER, per germline. The CDR3 DNA is TGCGCCAGCAGCCGGACCTTATTGCACGAGCAGTACTTC. Translating gives CASSRTLLHEQYF.

This chain connects TRBV19 to TRBJ2-3; the D gene is possibly TRBD2 (5 bases). Germline V gives CDR1 LNHDA, CDR2 SQIVND (reference sequence). This CDR3 is built from 14 residues. The ends were cut back, 11 bases at V and 3 bases at J, with 18 bases in the middle. The CDR3 here is CAVASEGMTDTQYF. Written as DNA, the CDR3 is TGTGCCGTAGCATCCGAGGGAATGACAGATACGCAGTATTTT. Using reference TRBV19 and TRBJ2-3 for the parts outside the CDR3, the full variable domain is DGGITQSPKYLFRKEGQNVTLSCEQNLNHDAMYWYRQDPGQGLRLIYYSQIVNDFQKGDIAEGYSVSREKKESFPLTVTSAQKNPTAFYLCAVASEGMTDTQYFGPGTRLTVL.

V is TRBV11-2 and J is TRBJ2-2; a weak D match, TRBD1 (6 bases). Germline-derived CDR1 and CDR2 are SGHAT and FQNNGV. This CDR3 contains 14 residues. Trimming shortened V by 1 base and J by 7 bases, and 10 bases separated the two germline ends. The CDR3 coding sequence is TGTGCCAGCAGCTTAGTGTTAGGGGGCGGGGAGCTGTTTTTT. This encodes CASSLVLGGGELFF.

The chain combines TRBV4-1 with TRBJ2-5; D is perhaps TRBD1 or TRBD2 (5 bases each). Germline CDR1 reads MGHRA; CDR2 reads YSYEKL. The CDR3 has 15 amino acids. Trimming cost V 4 bases and J 3 bases, with 15 bases left between them. DNA for the CDR3: TGCGCCAGCAGCCCCCAGTTGGGGACGGAAGAGACCCAGTACTTC. Protein: CASSPQLGTEETQYF.

CDR3 region: CASSSMTGVKNEKLFF. The CDR3, as DNA: TGTGCCAGCAGCTCTATGACAGGGGTCAAGAATGAAAAACTGTTTTTT. The chain carries TRBV7-9 and TRBJ1-4, with 8 bases lining up with TRBD1. CDR3 size: 16 residues. Germline trimming cut 4 bases from V and 5 bases from J; bases unmatched to any gene: 9. Germline values: CDR1 SEHNR, CDR2 FQNEAQ (reference sequence). Full variable domain (missing parts from reference TRBV7-9 and TRBJ1-4): DTGVSQNPRHKITKRGQNVTFRCDPISEHNRLYWYRQTLGQGPEFLTYFQNEAQLEKSRLLSDRFSAERPKGSFSTLEIQRTEQGDSAMYLCASSSMTGVKNEKLFFGSGTQLSVL.

The chain links TRBV7-9 to TRBJ2-7, with TRBD2 matching over 7 bases. CDR1 and CDR2 (germline): SEHNR, FQNEAQ (reference sequence). V was pared by 0 bases and J by 5 bases, with 7 bases of the junction left unmatched. The CDR3 consists of 15 residues. The DNA of the CDR3 is TGTGCCAGCAGCTTAGCCGCGGGAGCGTTTGACGAGCAGTACTTC. Amino acid sequence: CASSLAAGAFDEQYF.

This chain joins TRBV7-6 and TRBJ2-7; D is possibly TRBD1 (5 bases). The CDR3 extends over 14 amino acids. Germline loops: CDR1 SGHVS, CDR2 FNYEAQ. V lost 2 bases, J lost 5 bases, and 13 bases lay in between. The CDR3 reads CASSLTGGSDEQYF. For the CDR3, the DNA is TGTGCCAGCAGCTTAACAGGTGGATCGGACGAGCAGTACTTC. The variable domain in full, with the rest retrieved from reference TRBV7-6 and TRBJ2-7, is GAGVSQSPRYKVTKRGQDVALRCDPISGHVSLYWYRQALGQGPEFLTYFNYEAQQDKSGLPNDRFSAERPEGSISTLTIQRTEQRDSAMYRCASSLTGGSDEQYFGPGTRLTVT.

This clone showed up just a few times. The V and J genes are TRBV5-1 and TRBJ1-5; D ambiguous. This CDR3 comprises 17 residues. Germline CDR1 reads SGHRS; CDR2 reads YFSETQ. V was clipped by 1 base and J by 2 bases, with 16 bases between them. The DNA of the CDR3 is TGCGCCAGCAGCTTGCTCCCGCCGGGAAGCGGCAATCAGCCCCAGCATTTT. It yields the protein CASSLLPPGSGNQPQHF.

The chain has TRBV7-9 and TRBJ2-1; D is undetermined. The CDR3 totals 13 residues. Trimming left V 3 bases short and J 7 bases short, with 10 bases between. Germline lookup yields CDR1 SEHNR and CDR2 FQNEAQ (reference sequence). As DNA, the CDR3 is TGTGCCAGCAGCTTCGCCATTCAGAATGAGCAGTTCTTC. As protein: CASSFAIQNEQFF.

This chain uses TRBV6-1 with TRBJ2-2; TRBD1 might be the D (5 bases). V was cut by 3 bases and J by 1 base, with 18 bases left in between. Per the germline V gene, CDR1 is MNHNS and CDR2 is SASEGT. The CDR3 covers 18 residues. This chain's CDR3 is CASSDDSVRQLNTGELFF. The CDR3 coding sequence is TGTGCCAGCAGTGATGATTCGGTCCGACAGCTGAACACCGGGGAGCTGTTTTTT.

Concerning this clone: The identical CDR3 is also encoded by other nucleotide sequences in the sample. This chain joins TRBV4-1 and TRBJ2-7; D unclear. This CDR3 has 13 residues. With 1 base removed from V and 3 bases from J, the gap between germline ends came to 7 bases. Looked up from germline, CDR1 is MGHRA and CDR2 is YSYEKL. The CDR3 nucleotides are TGCGCCAGCAGCCAAGGCAGAGACTACGAGCAGTACTTC. Residues: CASSQGRDYEQYF.

The rearrangement uses TRBV27 and TRBJ2-2, with TRBD1 matching over 8 bases. Germline V gene sequence: CDR1 MNHEY, CDR2 SMNVEV (reference sequence). CDR3 length: 16 residues. V was clipped by 2 bases and J by 1 base; unmatched bases: 3. CDR3 residues: CASSLRGQVNTGELFF. CDR3 sequence (DNA): TGTGCCAGCAGTTTAAGGGGACAGGTGAACACCGGGGAGCTGTTTTTT.

This sequence joins TRBV27 and TRBJ2-2, with D possibly matching TRBD2 (5 bases). The ends were cut back, 4 bases at V and 2 bases at J, with 11 bases in the middle. The CDR3 is 15 amino acids. Germline CDR1 and CDR2: MNHEY and SMNVEV (reference sequence). The DNA for the CDR3 is TGTGCCAGCAGTTCCCGGACTGATAACACCGGGGAGCTGTTTTTT. It is translated as CASSSRTDNTGELFF.

The chain employs TRBV6-5 and TRBJ2-1; 13 bases fit TRBD2. V lost 6 bases, J lost 9 bases, and 8 bases stayed unmatched. Germline CDR1 is MNHEY and CDR2 is SVGAGI. The CDR3 is 15 residues long. CDR3 residues: CASRTTSGGASEQFF. For the CDR3, the DNA is TGTGCCAGCAGGACTACTAGCGGGGGGGCTTCTGAGCAGTTCTTC.

V usage is TRBV27 and J usage is TRBJ2-2; D might be TRBD2 (6 bases). This CDR3 has 14 amino acids. Germline V gene lookup returns CDR1 MNHEY and CDR2 SMNVEV (reference sequence). V was shortened by 4 bases and J by 4 bases, with 10 bases between the two germline ends. The CDR3, as DNA: TGTGCCAGCAGTTGGGGGGTGGCCACCGGGGAGCTGTTTTTT. Translated: CASSWGVATGELFF.

This chain joins TRBV7-9 and TRBJ2-5; the match to TRBD2 covers 11 bases. V lost 0 bases and J lost 4; bases outside the gene matches: 4. Germline V gene lookup returns CDR1 SEHNR and CDR2 FQNEAQ (reference sequence). The CDR3 consists of 16 residues. The CDR3 loop reads CASSLAYGTSGETQYF. The CDR3 region has the DNA TGTGCCAGCAGCTTAGCTTACGGGACTAGCGGAGAGACCCAGTACTTC. Together with reference TRBV7-9 and TRBJ2-5, the CDR3 gives the full variable domain: DTGVSQNPRHKITKRGQNVTFRCDPISEHNRLYWYRQTLGQGPEFLTYFQNEAQLEKSRLLSDRFSAERPKGSFSTLEIQRTEQGDSAMYLCASSLAYGTSGETQYFGPGTRLLVL.